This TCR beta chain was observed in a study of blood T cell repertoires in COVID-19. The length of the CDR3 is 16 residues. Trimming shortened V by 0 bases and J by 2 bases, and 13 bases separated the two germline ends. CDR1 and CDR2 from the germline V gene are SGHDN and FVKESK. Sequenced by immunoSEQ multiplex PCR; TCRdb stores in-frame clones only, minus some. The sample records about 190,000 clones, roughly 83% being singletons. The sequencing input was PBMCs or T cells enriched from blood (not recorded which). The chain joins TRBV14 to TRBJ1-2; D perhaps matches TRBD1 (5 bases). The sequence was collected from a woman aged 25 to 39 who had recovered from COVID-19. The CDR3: CASSQDGPGVNYGYTF. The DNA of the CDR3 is TGTGCCAGCAGCCAAGATGGCCCGGGGGTAAACTATGGCTACACCTTC.